These 26 T cell receptor beta chains were sequenced from one sample in a study of blood T cell repertoires in COVID-19. Clones were sequenced by immunoSEQ multiplex PCR, and TCRdb holds only the in-frame ones, with some missing. The repertoire holds some 210,000 clones, with around nine tenths as singletons. Sequencing used peripheral blood. Receptors originate from a man in his sixties with COVID-19, enrolled during active disease.

J is TRBJ1-1 and V is TRBV6-5; unclear D gene. The CDR3 totals 11 residues. The germline V and J ends were trimmed by 8 bases and 4 bases, with 8 bases remaining between them. Germline lookup yields CDR1 MNHEY and CDR2 SVGAGI. The CDR3 reads CASGQITEAFF. The CDR3 DNA is TGTGCCAGCGGGCAAATCACTGAAGCTTTCTTT.

This chain joins TRBV24-1 and TRBJ1-2; no reliable D call. V dropped 3 bases and J dropped 4 bases, with 8 bases sitting between them. The CDR3 spans 13 residues. From germline, CDR1 is KGHDR and CDR2 SFDVKD. The CDR3 coding sequence is TGTGCCACCAGTGATGAAGCCGGCTATGGCTACACCTTC. As protein: CATSDEAGYGYTF.

The chain couples TRBV3-1 (or the pseudogene TRBV3-2) to TRBJ2-6; D gene ambiguous. Germline-derived CDR1 and CDR2 are LGHDT and YNNKEL (reference sequence). There are 14 residues in the CDR3. V was shortened by 6 bases and J by 1 base, with 7 bases between the two germline ends. The CDR3 spells CASRQSSGANVLTF. For the CDR3, the DNA is TGTGCCAGCAGACAGTCTTCTGGGGCCAACGTCCTGACTTTC.

The chain employs TRBV30 and TRBJ2-7, with D perhaps matching TRBD1 (7 bases). Trimming pared 4 bases from V and 4 bases from J, leaving 14 bases between. The CDR3 consists of 13 residues. The germline gives CDR1 GTSNPN, CDR2 SVGIG (reference sequence). CDR3 in amino acids: CAWTGGPPYEQYF. The CDR3 coding sequence is TGTGCCTGGACAGGGGGGCCCCCTTACGAGCAGTACTTC.

This clone turned up a few times. The chain joins TRBV7-9 to TRBJ2-5, with TRBD2 as a possible D gene (6 bases). The germline V gene has CDR1 SEHNR and CDR2 FQNEAQ (reference sequence). The CDR3 has 16 residues. The V and J ends lost 1 base and 4 bases respectively, with 16 bases between them. Written as DNA, the CDR3 is TGTGCCAGCAGCTTAGAGGGGACTCTCGAGACAGAGACCCAGTACTTC. It encodes CASSLEGTLETETQYF. Based on the CDR3 plus reference TRBV7-9 and TRBJ2-5, the full variable domain is DTGVSQNPRHKITKRGQNVTFRCDPISEHNRLYWYRQTLGQGPEFLTYFQNEAQLEKSRLLSDRFSAERPKGSFSTLEIQRTEQGDSAMYLCASSLEGTLETETQYFGPGTRLLVL.

The count of this clone is one. The chain uses TRBV5-1 and TRBJ2-7; D possibly corresponds to TRBD2 (6 bases). The CDR3 sequence is 16 residues long. CDR1 and CDR2 from the germline V gene are SGHRS and YFSETQ. The V gene lost 4 bases and the J gene lost 2 bases, with 19 bases spanning the gap. CDR3 sequence reads: CASSLRLDPTPYEQYF. The CDR3 bases are TGCGCCAGCAGCCTGAGACTAGATCCAACTCCCTACGAGCAGTACTTC. Combining the CDR3 with reference TRBV5-1 and TRBJ2-7 gives the whole variable domain KAGVTQTPRYLIKTRGQQVTLSCSPISGHRSVSWYQQTPGQGLQFLFEYFSETQRNKGNFPGRFSGRQFSNSRSEMNVSTLELGDSALYLCASSLRLDPTPYEQYFGPGTRLTVT.

This clone was recorded only once. J is TRBJ2-1 and V is TRBV3-1 (or the pseudogene TRBV3-2); TRBD1 matches at 8 bases. Germline V gene data show CDR1 as LGHDT and CDR2 as YNNKEL (reference sequence). CDR3 length: 15 residues. V shed 2 bases, J shed 3 bases, and the junction held 3 bases outside the gene matches. The CDR3 region is CASSQLQGVYNEQFF. The CDR3 DNA sequence: TGTGCCAGCAGCCAATTACAGGGGGTCTACAATGAGCAGTTCTTC.

This clone was recorded once. V usage is TRBV7-9 and J usage is TRBJ1-1; no definite D call. Germline V CDR1 and CDR2: SEHNR, FQNEAQ (reference sequence). This CDR3 comprises 13 residues. The V and J ends lost 4 bases and 3 bases respectively, with 9 bases between them. The CDR3 DNA is TGTGCCAGCAGCTCGGTTGGAGACACTGAAGCTTTCTTT. This sequence encodes CASSSVGDTEAFF.

The CDR3: CASSNNIFNQPQHF. For the CDR3, the DNA is TGTGCCAGCTCGAACAATATATTCAATCAGCCCCAGCATTTT. The chain joins TRBV27 to TRBJ1-5, with D unclear. The ends were cut back, 8 bases at V and 3 bases at J, with 14 bases in the middle. The CDR3 extends over 14 amino acids. Looked up from germline, CDR1 is MNHEY and CDR2 is SMNVEV (reference sequence).

This sequence joins TRBV3-1 (or the pseudogene TRBV3-2) and TRBJ1-3; 7 nucleotides match TRBD1. This CDR3 comprises 14 residues. V lost 7 bases, J lost 5 bases, and 8 bases stayed unmatched. Per germline, CDR1 LGHDT and CDR2 YNNKEL (reference sequence). CDR3 in amino acids: CASTDRARRNTIYF. CDR3 coding DNA: TGTGCCAGCACCGACAGGGCTCGGAGAAACACCATATATTTT.

V is TRBV18 and J is TRBJ2-1, with TRBD2 identical over 12 bases. CDR1 and CDR2 (germline): KGHSH, LQKENI. Germline trimming cut 6 bases from V and 7 bases from J; bases unmatched to any gene: 4. The length of the CDR3 is 14 residues. The CDR3 DNA sequence: TGTGCCAGCTCGGGACTAGCGGGCAAGAATGAGCAGTTCTTC. Its protein is CASSGLAGKNEQFF.

The J gene is TRBJ1-1, the V gene TRBV14; possible D gene TRBD1, 5 bases. The germline V and J ends were trimmed by 5 bases and 5 bases, with 12 bases remaining between them. The CDR3 extends over 13 amino acids. The V gene's germline CDR1 is SGHDN and CDR2 FVKESK. CDR3 protein: CASSGQGWTEAFF. CDR3 DNA sequence: TGTGCCAGCAGCGGCCAGGGTTGGACTGAAGCTTTCTTT.

This CDR3 reads CATSRGGGEQFF. The CDR3 DNA follows: TGTGCCACCAGCAGAGGAGGCGGTGAGCAGTTCTTC. The rearrangement joins TRBV15 to TRBJ2-1; no clear D. This CDR3 region has 12 residues. From germline, CDR1 is LNHNV and CDR2 YYDKDF (reference sequence). V lost 1 base to trimming and J lost 9 bases, with 7 bases between them.

The rearrangement links TRBV7-8 to TRBJ1-5; no clear D. V was clipped by 1 base and J by 1 base, with 8 bases between them. CDR1 and CDR2 (germline): SGHVS, FQNEAQ. The CDR3 is 15 amino acids. CDR3 nucleotides: TGTGCCAGCAGCTTAGGTCAGAGGAGCAATCAGCCCCAGCATTTT. Protein product: CASSLGQRSNQPQHF.

V usage is TRBV28 and J usage is TRBJ2-7; TRBD1 matches at 7 bases. The CDR3 has 15 residues. Germline lookup yields CDR1 MDHEN and CDR2 SYDVKM. V was clipped by 7 bases and J by 0 bases; unmatched bases: 9. The CDR3 DNA reads TGTGCCAGCAATGCCTTGACAGGGACCTCCTACGAGCAGTACTTC. Its protein product is CASNALTGTSYEQYF.

The V and J genes are TRBV5-4 and TRBJ1-3; unclear D gene. The CDR3 contains 15 residues. Germline CDR1 is SGHNT and CDR2 is YYREEE (reference sequence). Trimming shortened V by 2 bases and J by 0 bases, and 9 bases separated the two germline ends. Written as DNA, the CDR3 is TGTGCCAGCAGCTTAGGCGGATTCTCTGGAAACACCATATATTTT. Protein: CASSLGGFSGNTIYF.

The rearrangement links TRBV5-1 to TRBJ1-6; TRBD1 is a possible D gene (5 bases). CDR1 is SGHRS and CDR2 is YFSETQ in the germline V gene. This CDR3 spans 15 amino acids. Trimming stripped 0 bases from V and 7 bases from J, with 11 bases between. This CDR3 is CASSLEGRANSPLHF. The CDR3 DNA sequence: TGCGCCAGCAGCTTGGAGGGCAGGGCGAATTCACCCCTCCACTTT.

This clone was found once. The chain uses TRBV21-1 and TRBJ2-4; the D call TRBD1 from the table was never checked on the DNA. TRBV21-1 constitutes a pseudogene. The CDR3 runs 18 residues. CDR3 in amino acids: CASSKARTDPLAKNIQYF. CDR3 DNA sequence: TGTGCCAGCAGCAAAGCCCGGACAGACCCTCTAGCCAAAAACATTCAGTACTTC.

The J gene is TRBJ2-1, the V gene TRBV5-4; 10 bases match TRBD2. With 1 base clipped from V and 4 bases from J, the junction kept 2 bases outside the gene matches. Germline V gene sequence: CDR1 SGHNT, CDR2 YYREEE (reference sequence). The CDR3 is 15 residues long. The CDR3 sequence: CASSLTSGEYNEQFF. The DNA for the CDR3 is TGTGCCAGCAGCTTGACTAGCGGGGAGTACAATGAGCAGTTCTTC.

The chain recombines TRBV4-2 with TRBJ2-1; a possible D gene is TRBD2 (6 bases). This CDR3 spans 13 amino acids. CDR1 is LGHNA and CDR2 is YNFKEQ in the germline V gene. The V and J ends lost 5 bases and 6 bases respectively, with 11 bases between them. CDR3 DNA: TGTGCCAGCAGCTCGGACTATGGCAATGAGCAGTTCTTC. It translates to CASSSDYGNEQFF.

This clone was found once. The V and J genes are TRBV3-1 (or the pseudogene TRBV3-2) and TRBJ1-1; D ambiguous. Germline V gene lookup returns CDR1 LGHDT and CDR2 YNNKEL (reference sequence). CDR3 size: 14 residues. V was clipped by 3 bases and J by 4 bases, with 12 bases between them. CDR3 protein: CASSHLAAATEAFF. The DNA of the CDR3 is TGTGCCAGCAGCCACTTAGCGGCGGCCACTGAAGCTTTCTTT.

The V call is TRBV15, the J call TRBJ2-3; 15 bases align to TRBD2. The CDR3 sequence is 18 residues long. J lost 4 bases, V lost 2 bases, and 7 bases had no gene match. Germline assignment: CDR1 LNHNV and CDR2 YYDKDF (reference sequence). CDR3 DNA: TGTGCCACCAGCAGACTTGCTCGGACTAGCGGGAGGGCAGATACGCAGTATTTT. This sequence encodes CATSRLARTSGRADTQYF.

This chain joins TRBV21-1 and TRBJ1-1. TRBV21-1 is a listed pseudogene. The CDR3 is 9 residues long. The CDR3 region has the DNA TGTGCCAGCAGTAATGAAGCTTTCTTT. Translating gives CASSNEAFF.

The rearrangement uses TRBV5-1 and TRBJ2-7; 7 bases map to TRBD2. Germline V gene sequence: CDR1 SGHRS, CDR2 YFSETQ. CDR3 length equals 16 residues. V dropped 3 bases and J dropped 6; count of bases not matched to a gene: 15. CDR3 loop: CASSSDFLAGVSEQYF. The CDR3 DNA sequence: TGCGCCAGCAGCTCGGACTTCTTGGCGGGGGTGTCCGAGCAGTACTTC.

The chain is built from TRBV7-6 and TRBJ2-3, with 7 bases that match TRBD2. J gave up 2 bases and V 2 bases, and 7 bases lay outside the gene matches. This CDR3 region has 16 residues. From germline, CDR1 is SGHVS and CDR2 FNYEAQ. In DNA form, the CDR3 reads TGTGCCAGCAGCTTAATAGGCGGGGGTTTCACAGATACGCAGTATTTT. Its translation: CASSLIGGGFTDTQYF.

This clone has a single count. The genes are TRBV19 and TRBJ1-5; D uncertain. Per germline, CDR1 LNHDA and CDR2 SQIVND (reference sequence). Trimming cost V 5 bases and J 5 bases, with 10 bases left between them. There are 13 residues in the CDR3. CDR3 region: CASSREGHQPQHF. In nucleotides, the CDR3 is TGTGCCAGTAGTCGGGAGGGTCATCAGCCCCAGCATTTT.